This entry is about one TCR beta chain. Its antigen is unidentified. The same CDR3 arises from other DNA sequences in this sample as well. The data are from a study of shared clonotypes between healthy human individuals. Turning to the study itself: Three CD4 naive, three CD4 memory, two CD8 naive and one CD8 memory plate were used per donor.

Naive CD45RA+ and memory CD45RA-negative subsets were split from CD4+ cells. Study-level points and caveats: Only blood underwent sampling, and tissue repertoires likely differ.

Trimming took 5 bases from V and 0 from J; bases not matched to a gene: 5. CDR3 size: 15 residues. Germline V gene data show CDR1 as SEHNR and CDR2 as FQNEAQ (reference sequence). How the authors handled the data: With immunoSEQ giving junction-only sequences and no quality scores, filtering differed. Assay used: immunoSEQ multiplex PCR; TCRdb lists only in-frame clones, some missing. V, J and clone size are those of that table, while D and trimming were read from the DNA. The sample has more than 1,200,000 clones, roughly 98.5% seen once. This receptor was identified in a man aged 30 to 39 in good health. The rearrangement joins TRBV7-9 to TRBJ2-3; TRBD2 matches at 7 bases. The sample comprised naive CD4+ T cells sorted from blood. Subset indicated: CD45RA+ positively selected. The CDR3 spells CASSPLAASTDTQYF. The CDR3 coding sequence is TGTGCCAGCAGCCCCCTAGCGGCTAGCACAGATACGCAGTATTTT.